This note documents a single T cell receptor beta chain sequence. This sample was included in a study of blood T cell repertoires in COVID-19. At the level of the study: From T cells, B-cell-depleted T cells, or PBMCs came the material, which was cDNA or gDNA.

This CDR3 has 15 amino acids. After removal of 3 bases from V and 6 bases from J, the junction contained 1 base not matched to a gene. The germline CDR1 and CDR2 sequences are SGHTA and FQGNSA. In the source study's methods: Reference gene primer amplification gave estimated nucleated cell counts. Profiling relied on immunoSEQ multiplex PCR, and the TCRdb table lists in-frame clones only, not all of them. V, J and clone size derive from that table, while D and trimming were established from the DNA sequence. The data contain fewer than 35,000 clones, 70% to 85% of them singletons. Material: peripheral blood. The clonotype originates from a human donor in a cohort sampled during active COVID-19. The chain carries TRBV7-2 and TRBJ1-6, with TRBD1 identical over 11 bases. The CDR3 region has the DNA TGTGCCAGCAGCTTGGACAGGGGGCGTAATTCACCCCTCCACTTT. It translates to CASSLDRGRNSPLHF.